The present entry profiles one T cell receptor beta chain with its context. The CDR3 length is 15 residues. The record originates from a study of monozygotic twins with inflammatory bowel disease. TCRdb re-called the 5' RACE reads and gives one entry per CDR3 protein, without DNA. The specimen's table records over 350,000 distinct CDR3 sequences. Sequences were obtained from blood. The chain is built from TRBV12-3 or TRBV12-4 and TRBJ1-3. The clonotype comes from a human donor with ulcerative colitis or Crohn's disease, or a healthy co-twin of an affected twin (not recorded which). The CDR3 sequence: CASRMEGFSGNTIYF.